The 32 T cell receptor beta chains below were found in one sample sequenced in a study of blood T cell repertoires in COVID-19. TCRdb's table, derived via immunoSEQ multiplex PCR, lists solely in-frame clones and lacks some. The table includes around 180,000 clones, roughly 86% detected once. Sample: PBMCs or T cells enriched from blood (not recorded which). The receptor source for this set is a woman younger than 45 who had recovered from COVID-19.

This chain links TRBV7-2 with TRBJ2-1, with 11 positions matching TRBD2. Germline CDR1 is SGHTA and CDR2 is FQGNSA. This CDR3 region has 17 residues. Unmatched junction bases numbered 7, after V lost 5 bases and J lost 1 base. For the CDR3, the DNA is TGTGCCAGCAGCGCTAGACTAGCGGGACCTTCCTACAATGAGCAGTTCTTC. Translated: CASSARLAGPSYNEQFF. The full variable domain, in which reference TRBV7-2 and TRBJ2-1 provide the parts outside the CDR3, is GAGVSQSPSNKVTEKGKDVELRCDPISGHTALYWYRQSLGQGLEFLIYFQGNSAPDKSGLPSDRFSAERTGGSVSTLTIQRTQQEDSAVYLCASSARLAGPSYNEQFFGPGTRLTVL.

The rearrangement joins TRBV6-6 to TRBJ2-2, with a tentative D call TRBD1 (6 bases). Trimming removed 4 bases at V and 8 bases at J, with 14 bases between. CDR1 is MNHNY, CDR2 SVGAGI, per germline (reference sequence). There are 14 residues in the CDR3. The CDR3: CASSWIIGQGELFF. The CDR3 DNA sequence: TGTGCCAGCAGTTGGATAATTGGACAGGGGGAGCTGTTTTTT.

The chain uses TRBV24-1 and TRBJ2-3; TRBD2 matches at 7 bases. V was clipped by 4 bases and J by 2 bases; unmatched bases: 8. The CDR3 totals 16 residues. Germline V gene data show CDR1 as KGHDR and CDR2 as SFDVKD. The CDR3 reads CATSDPTSPVTDTQYF. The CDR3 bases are TGTGCCACCAGTGACCCGACTAGCCCAGTCACAGATACGCAGTATTTT.

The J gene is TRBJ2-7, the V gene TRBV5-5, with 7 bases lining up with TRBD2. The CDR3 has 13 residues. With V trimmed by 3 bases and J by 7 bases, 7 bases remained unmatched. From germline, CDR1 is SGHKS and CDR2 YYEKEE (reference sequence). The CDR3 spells CASSYGGLREQYF. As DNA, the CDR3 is TGTGCCAGCAGCTACGGGGGACTACGGGAGCAGTACTTC.

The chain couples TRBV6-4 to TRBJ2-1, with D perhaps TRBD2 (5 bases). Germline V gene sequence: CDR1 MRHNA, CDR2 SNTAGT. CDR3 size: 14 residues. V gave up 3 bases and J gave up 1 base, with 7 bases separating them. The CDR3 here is CASSEGSSYNEQFF. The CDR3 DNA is TGTGCCAGCAGTGAGGGGAGTTCCTACAATGAGCAGTTCTTC.

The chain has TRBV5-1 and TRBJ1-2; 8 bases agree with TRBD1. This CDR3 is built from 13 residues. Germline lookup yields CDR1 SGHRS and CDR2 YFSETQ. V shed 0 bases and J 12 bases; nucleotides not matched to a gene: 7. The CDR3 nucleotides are TGCGCCAGCAGCTTGGACGGCAGGGGGCCGGACACCTTC. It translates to CASSLDGRGPDTF. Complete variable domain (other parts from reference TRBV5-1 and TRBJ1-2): KAGVTQTPRYLIKTRGQQVTLSCSPISGHRSVSWYQQTPGQGLQFLFEYFSETQRNKGNFPGRFSGRQFSNSRSEMNVSTLELGDSALYLCASSLDGRGPDTFGSGTRLTVV.

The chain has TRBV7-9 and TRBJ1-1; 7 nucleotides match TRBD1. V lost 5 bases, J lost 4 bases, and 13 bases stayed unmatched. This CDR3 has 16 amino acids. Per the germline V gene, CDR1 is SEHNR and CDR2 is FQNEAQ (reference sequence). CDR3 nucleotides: TGTGCCAGCAGCCCGCCAGGGACAGCCCCCCGCACTGAAGCTTTCTTT. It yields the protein CASSPPGTAPRTEAFF.

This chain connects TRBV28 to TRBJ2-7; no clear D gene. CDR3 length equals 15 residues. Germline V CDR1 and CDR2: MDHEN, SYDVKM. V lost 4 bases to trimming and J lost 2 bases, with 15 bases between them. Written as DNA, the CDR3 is TGTGCCAGCAGTTCAAATGACATGCCCCCCTACGAGCAGTACTTC. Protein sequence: CASSSNDMPPYEQYF.

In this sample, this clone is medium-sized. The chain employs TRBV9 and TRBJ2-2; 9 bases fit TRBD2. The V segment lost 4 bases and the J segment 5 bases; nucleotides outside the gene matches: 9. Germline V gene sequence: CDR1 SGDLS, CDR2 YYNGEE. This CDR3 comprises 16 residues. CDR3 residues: CASSPAGREGTGELFF. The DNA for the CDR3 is TGTGCCAGCAGCCCCGCGGGGCGGGAGGGGACCGGGGAGCTGTTTTTT.

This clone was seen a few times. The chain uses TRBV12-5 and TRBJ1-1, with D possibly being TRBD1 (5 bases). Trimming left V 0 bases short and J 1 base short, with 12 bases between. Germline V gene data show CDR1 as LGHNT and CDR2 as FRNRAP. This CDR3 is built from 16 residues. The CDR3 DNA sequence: TGTGCTAGTGGTTTGGTACTGGGACTCGAGAACACTGAAGCTTTCTTT. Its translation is CASGLVLGLENTEAFF.

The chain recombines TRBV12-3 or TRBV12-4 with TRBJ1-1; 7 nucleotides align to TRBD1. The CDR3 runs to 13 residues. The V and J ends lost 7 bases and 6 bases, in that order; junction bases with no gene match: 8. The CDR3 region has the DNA TGTGCCAGCACCCGGACAGGAACCCCTGAAGCTTTCTTT. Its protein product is CASTRTGTPEAFF.

CDR3 coding DNA: TGCAGCGTGCGACAGGGGGATGGCTACACCTTC. This sequence encodes CSVRQGDGYTF. This chain connects TRBV29-1 to TRBJ1-2; 9 nucleotides align to TRBD1. The CDR3 spans 11 residues. Trimming cost V 6 bases and J 6 bases; bases outside gene matches: 2. CDR1 and CDR2 from the germline V gene are SQVTM and ANQGSEA.

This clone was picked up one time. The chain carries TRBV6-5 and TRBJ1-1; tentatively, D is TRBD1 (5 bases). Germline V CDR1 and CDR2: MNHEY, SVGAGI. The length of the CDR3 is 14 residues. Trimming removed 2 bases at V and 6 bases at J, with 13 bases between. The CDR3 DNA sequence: TGTGCCAGCAGTTACCCCGGGGGGAGAGCTGAAGCTTTCTTT. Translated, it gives CASSYPGGRAEAFF.

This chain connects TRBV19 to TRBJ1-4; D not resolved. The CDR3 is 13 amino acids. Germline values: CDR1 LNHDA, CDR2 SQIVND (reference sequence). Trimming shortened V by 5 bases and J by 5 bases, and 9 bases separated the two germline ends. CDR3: CASSVSGNEKLFF. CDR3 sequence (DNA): TGTGCCAGTAGTGTTTCGGGGAATGAAAAACTGTTTTTT.

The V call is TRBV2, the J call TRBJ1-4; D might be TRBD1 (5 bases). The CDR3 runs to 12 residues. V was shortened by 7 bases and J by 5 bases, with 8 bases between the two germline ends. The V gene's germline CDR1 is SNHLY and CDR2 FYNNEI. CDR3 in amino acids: CASNRLNEKLFF. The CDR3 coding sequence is TGTGCCAGCAACAGGCTCAATGAAAAACTGTTTTTT. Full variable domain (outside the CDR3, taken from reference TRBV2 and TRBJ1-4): EPEVTQTPSHQVTQMGQEVILRCVPISNHLYFYWYRQILGQKVEFLVSFYNNEISEKSEIFDDQFSVERPDGSNFTLKIRSTKLEDSAMYFCASNRLNEKLFFGSGTQLSVL.

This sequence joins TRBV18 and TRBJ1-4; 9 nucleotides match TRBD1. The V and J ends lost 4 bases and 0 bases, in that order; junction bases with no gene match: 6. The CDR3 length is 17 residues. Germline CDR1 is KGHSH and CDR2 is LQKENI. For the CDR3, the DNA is TGTGCCAGCTCACTAACCGGGACAGGGACAACTAATGAAAAACTGTTTTTT. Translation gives CASSLTGTGTTNEKLFF.

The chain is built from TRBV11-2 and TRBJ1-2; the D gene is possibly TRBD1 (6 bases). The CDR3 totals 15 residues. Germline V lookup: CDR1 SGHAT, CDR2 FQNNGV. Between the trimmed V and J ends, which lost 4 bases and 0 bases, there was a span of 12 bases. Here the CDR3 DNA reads TGTGCCAGCAGCTACGCACAGGGAACTAACTATGGCTACACCTTC. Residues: CASSYAQGTNYGYTF.

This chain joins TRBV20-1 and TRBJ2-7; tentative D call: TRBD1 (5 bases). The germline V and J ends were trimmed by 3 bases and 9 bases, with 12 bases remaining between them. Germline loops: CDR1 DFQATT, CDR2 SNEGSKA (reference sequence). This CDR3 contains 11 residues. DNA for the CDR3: TGCAGTGCTAGCGGCCAGGGCGGGCAGTACTTC. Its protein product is CSASGQGGQYF.

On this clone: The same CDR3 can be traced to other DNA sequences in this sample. The CDR3 nucleotides are TGTGCCAGCAGCCCAGGGACTAGCGGGAGACGCTACGAGCAGTACTTC. Residues: CASSPGTSGRRYEQYF. This sequence joins TRBV3-1 (or the pseudogene TRBV3-2) and TRBJ2-7, with 14 bases that match TRBD2. Germline V gene sequence: CDR1 LGHDT, CDR2 YNNKEL (reference sequence). After removal of 4 bases from V and 3 bases from J, the junction contained 5 bases not matched to a gene. The CDR3 extends over 16 amino acids.

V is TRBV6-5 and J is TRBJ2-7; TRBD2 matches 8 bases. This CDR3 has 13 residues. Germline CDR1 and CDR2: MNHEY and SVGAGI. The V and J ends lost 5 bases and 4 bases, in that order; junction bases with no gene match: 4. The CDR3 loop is CASSRTSQYEQYF. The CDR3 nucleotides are TGTGCCAGCAGTCGGACTAGCCAATACGAGCAGTACTTC.

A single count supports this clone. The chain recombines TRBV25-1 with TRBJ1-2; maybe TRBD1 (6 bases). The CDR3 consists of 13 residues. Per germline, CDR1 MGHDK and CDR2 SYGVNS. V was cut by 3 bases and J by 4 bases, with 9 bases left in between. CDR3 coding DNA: TGTGCCAGCAGTGAGCAGGGGAGCTATGGCTACACCTTC. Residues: CASSEQGSYGYTF.

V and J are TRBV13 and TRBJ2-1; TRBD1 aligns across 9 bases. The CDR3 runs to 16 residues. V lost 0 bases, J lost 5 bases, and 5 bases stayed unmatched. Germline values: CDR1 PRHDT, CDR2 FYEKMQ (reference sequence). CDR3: CASSLGDRGGNNEQFF. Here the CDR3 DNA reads TGTGCCAGCAGCTTAGGGGACAGGGGAGGAAACAATGAGCAGTTCTTC.

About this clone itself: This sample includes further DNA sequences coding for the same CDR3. As DNA, the CDR3 is TGTGCCAGCAGCCAGGACAGGGGCCCAGATACGCAGTATTTT. Its translation: CASSQDRGPDTQYF. The genes are TRBV7-3 and TRBJ2-3, with 9 bases aligning to TRBD1. Trimming removed 5 bases from V and 4 bases from J; junction bases left unmatched: 4. Germline V CDR1 and CDR2: SGHTA, FQGTGA. The CDR3 is 14 residues long.

The CDR3 region is CASSVAFRDRGSRAELFF. In DNA, the CDR3 is TGTGCCAGCAGCGTAGCATTCCGGGACAGGGGTTCCCGGGCGGAGCTGTTTTTT. This rearrangement joins TRBV9 to TRBJ2-2, with TRBD1 identical over 10 bases. The CDR3 is 18 amino acids. With 0 bases clipped from V and 10 bases from J, the junction kept 15 bases outside the gene matches. Per germline, CDR1 SGDLS and CDR2 YYNGEE.

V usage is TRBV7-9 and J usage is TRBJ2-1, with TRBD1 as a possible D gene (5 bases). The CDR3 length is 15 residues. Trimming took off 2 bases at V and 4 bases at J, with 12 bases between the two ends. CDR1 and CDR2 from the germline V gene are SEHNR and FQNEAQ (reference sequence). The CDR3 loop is CASSLTAGIYNEQFF. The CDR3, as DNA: TGTGCCAGCAGCTTAACGGCAGGGATTTACAATGAGCAGTTCTTC.

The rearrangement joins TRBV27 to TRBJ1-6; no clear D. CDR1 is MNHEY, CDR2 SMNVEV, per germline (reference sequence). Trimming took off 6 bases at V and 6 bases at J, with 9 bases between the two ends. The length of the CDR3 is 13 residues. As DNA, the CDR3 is TGTGCCAGCAGACAATTATCTAATTCACCCCTCCACTTT. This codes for CASRQLSNSPLHF.

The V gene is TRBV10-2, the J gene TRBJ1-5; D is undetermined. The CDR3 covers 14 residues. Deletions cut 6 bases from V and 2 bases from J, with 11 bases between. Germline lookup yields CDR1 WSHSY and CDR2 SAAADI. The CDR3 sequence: CASSPGVGNQPQHF. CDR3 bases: TGCGCCAGCAGCCCCGGGGTCGGCAATCAGCCCCAGCATTTT.

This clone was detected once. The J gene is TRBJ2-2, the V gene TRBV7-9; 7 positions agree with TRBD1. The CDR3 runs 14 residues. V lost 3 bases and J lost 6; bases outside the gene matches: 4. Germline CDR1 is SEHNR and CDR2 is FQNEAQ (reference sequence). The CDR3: CASSFGQAAGELFF. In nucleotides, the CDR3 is TGTGCCAGCAGCTTCGGACAGGCAGCCGGGGAGCTGTTTTTT.

CDR3 loop: CASSGAGTGGGNVLTF. The CDR3 DNA reads TGTGCCAGCAGCGGTGCCGGGACAGGGGGCGGCAACGTCCTGACTTTC. The chain couples TRBV7-3 to TRBJ2-6; 12 bases align to TRBD1. Germline assignment: CDR1 SGHTA and CDR2 FQGTGA. This CDR3 is built from 16 residues. The V segment lost 5 bases and the J segment 9 bases; nucleotides outside the gene matches: 8.

The CDR3 DNA is TGTGCCAGCAGTGAAGTTAGACAGGGGGTAAATTCACCCCTCCACTTT. Amino acids: CASSEVRQGVNSPLHF. This rearrangement joins TRBV2 to TRBJ1-6, with TRBD1 identical over 9 bases. The CDR3 loop spans 16 amino acids. Per germline, CDR1 SNHLY and CDR2 FYNNEI. V shed 1 base and J 7 bases; nucleotides not matched to a gene: 5.

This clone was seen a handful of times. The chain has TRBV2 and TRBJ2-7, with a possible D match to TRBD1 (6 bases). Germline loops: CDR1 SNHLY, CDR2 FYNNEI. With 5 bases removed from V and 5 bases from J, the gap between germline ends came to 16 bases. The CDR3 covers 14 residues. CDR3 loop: CASSPPGDRHEQYF. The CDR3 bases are TGTGCCAGCAGTCCTCCAGGGGATCGCCACGAGCAGTACTTC.

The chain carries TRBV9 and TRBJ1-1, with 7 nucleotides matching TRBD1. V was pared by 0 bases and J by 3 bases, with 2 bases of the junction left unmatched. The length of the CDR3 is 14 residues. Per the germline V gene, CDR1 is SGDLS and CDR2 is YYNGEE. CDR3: CASSVGDSYTEAFF. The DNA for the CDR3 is TGTGCCAGCAGCGTAGGGGACAGCTACACTGAAGCTTTCTTT. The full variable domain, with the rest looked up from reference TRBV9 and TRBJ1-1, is DSGVTQTPKHLITATGQRVTLRCSPRSGDLSVYWYQQSLDQGLQFLIQYYNGEERAKGNILERFSAQQFPDLHSELNLSSLELGDSALYFCASSVGDSYTEAFFGQGTRLTVV.